Listed here are 30 T cell receptor beta chains from one sample, sequenced in a study of cytomegalovirus exposure and HLA in healthy donors. Clones were sequenced by immunoSEQ multiplex PCR, and TCRdb holds only the in-frame ones, with some missing. The sample has 150,000 or so clones; 90% are singletons. The sequenced sample consisted of PBMCs. Receptors originate from a woman in her 30s in good health and CMV-seropositive.

V and J are TRBV9 and TRBJ2-7; 9 bases fit TRBD1. CDR3 length: 14 residues. With V trimmed by 4 bases and J by 6 bases, 8 bases remained unmatched. Germline-derived CDR1 and CDR2 are SGDLS and YYNGEE. For the CDR3, the DNA is TGTGCCAGCAGCTCAAGGACAGGGGATGCCGAGCAGTACTTC. Protein: CASSSRTGDAEQYF. Based on the CDR3 plus reference TRBV9 and TRBJ2-7, the full variable domain is DSGVTQTPKHLITATGQRVTLRCSPRSGDLSVYWYQQSLDQGLQFLIQYYNGEERAKGNILERFSAQQFPDLHSELNLSSLELGDSALYFCASSSRTGDAEQYFGPGTRLTVT.

This clone turned up a few times. The chain recombines TRBV25-1 with TRBJ1-6; 8 nucleotides line up with TRBD1. CDR1 MGHDK and CDR2 SYGVNS come from the germline V gene. Losses at the gene ends were 6 bases for V and 8 bases for J; bases not matched to a gene: 9. This CDR3 is 15 amino acids long. Written as DNA, the CDR3 is TGTGCCAGCAGACAAACAGGGGGTTGGGATTCACCCCTCCACTTT. This codes for CASRQTGGWDSPLHF. The full variable domain, with the rest looked up from reference TRBV25-1 and TRBJ1-6, is EADIYQTPRYLVIGTGKKITLECSQTMGHDKMYWYQQDPGMELHLIHYSYGVNSTEKGDLSSESTVSRIRTEHFPLTLESARPSHTSQYLCASRQTGGWDSPLHFGNGTRLTVT.

The V gene is TRBV9, the J gene TRBJ2-3; TRBD2 agrees at 10 bases. The CDR3 consists of 20 residues. Germline lookup yields CDR1 SGDLS and CDR2 YYNGEE. V lost 4 bases, J lost 3 bases, and 20 bases stayed unmatched. The CDR3 loop is CASSSRGSGGPGRSTDTQYF. CDR3 DNA: TGTGCCAGCAGCTCCCGGGGTAGCGGGGGGCCGGGGAGGTCAACAGATACGCAGTATTTT.

A single count supports this clone. The chain joins TRBV28 to TRBJ2-1; the D gene is possibly TRBD2 (5 bases). The CDR3 loop spans 16 amino acids. CDR1 is MDHEN, CDR2 SYDVKM, per germline. V lost 5 bases and J lost 4, with 18 bases in between. CDR3 nucleotide sequence: TGTGCCAGCAGTGGACCTGGAGGCCCCTCTTACAATGAGCAGTTCTTC. Translation: CASSGPGGPSYNEQFF.

This chain joins TRBV5-1 and TRBJ1-2, with 8 nucleotides matching TRBD1. Germline CDR1 is SGHRS and CDR2 is YFSETQ. The J segment lost 7 bases and the V segment lost 0 bases, leaving 2 bases of the junction unmatched. The CDR3 is 13 residues long. CDR3 residues: CASSLDGQGGYTF. The DNA of the CDR3 is TGCGCCAGCAGCTTGGACGGACAGGGTGGCTACACCTTC.

The chain employs TRBV9 and TRBJ2-3, with D maybe TRBD2 (7 bases). Germline-derived CDR1 and CDR2 are SGDLS and YYNGEE. CDR3 length: 17 residues. The V gene lost 4 bases and the J gene lost 0 bases, with 18 bases spanning the gap. This chain's CDR3 is CASSHPTGGSSTDTQYF. The DNA of the CDR3 is TGTGCCAGCAGCCACCCGACGGGGGGCTCTAGCACAGATACGCAGTATTTT.

In its sample, this clone was seen once. This chain joins TRBV14 and TRBJ2-7; D unresolved. In germline, CDR1 is SGHDN, CDR2 FVKESK. The ends were cut back, 4 bases at V and 3 bases at J, with 13 bases in the middle. The CDR3 spans 14 residues. CDR3 loop: CASSRPGVVYEQYF. The CDR3 DNA reads as TGTGCCAGCAGCCGTCCGGGTGTCGTCTACGAGCAGTACTTC.

The rearrangement links TRBV6-5 to TRBJ1-1; D unclear. With 2 bases removed from V and 4 bases from J, the gap between germline ends came to 14 bases. The CDR3 totals 15 residues. Germline CDR1 reads MNHEY; CDR2 reads SVGAGI. This CDR3 is CASSYLTNRGTEAFF. In DNA, the CDR3 is TGTGCCAGCAGTTACCTTACAAACCGAGGCACTGAAGCTTTCTTT.

The V call is TRBV2, the J call TRBJ2-2; D may be TRBD1 (6 bases). Germline V gene sequence: CDR1 SNHLY, CDR2 FYNNEI. V shed 6 bases and J shed 6 bases, with 11 bases lying between them. This CDR3 has 13 residues. CDR3 bases: TGTGCCAGCAGCCCCCAGGGGCCCGGGGAGCTGTTTTTT. Its protein product is CASSPQGPGELFF.

The V gene is TRBV19, the J gene TRBJ2-7; tentatively, D is TRBD1 (6 bases). CDR3 length: 14 amino acids. Germline V gene data show CDR1 as LNHDA and CDR2 as SQIVND (reference sequence). Trimming removed 6 bases from V and 9 bases from J, with 21 bases in between. The CDR3: CASRGAGRTSAQYF. CDR3 nucleotide sequence: TGTGCCAGTAGGGGGGCCGGCAGAACTTCTGCGCAGTACTTC.

The chain has TRBV2 and TRBJ2-3; D gene ambiguous. Trimming removed 9 bases at V and 2 bases at J, with 9 bases between. This CDR3 region has 12 residues. The germline gives CDR1 SNHLY, CDR2 FYNNEI. The CDR3 reads CASKADTDTQYF. CDR3 DNA: TGTGCCAGTAAAGCTGACACAGATACGCAGTATTTT.

The chain uses TRBV5-5 and TRBJ2-2; 7 bases are shared with TRBD2. V dropped 0 bases and J dropped 5; count of bases not matched to a gene: 7. The CDR3 is made up of 16 amino acids. CDR1 and CDR2 from the germline V gene are SGHKS and YYEKEE (reference sequence). In DNA, the CDR3 is TGTGCCAGCAGCTTGGGCTGGGGGGGACGGACCGGGGAGCTGTTTTTT. Residues: CASSLGWGGRTGELFF.

V gene TRBV7-9 combines with J gene TRBJ1-2; D might be TRBD1 (5 bases). The CDR3 spans 14 residues. V lost 5 bases and J lost 0, with 10 bases in between. Germline-derived CDR1 and CDR2 are SEHNR and FQNEAQ (reference sequence). The CDR3 protein is CASSTDTTNYGYTF. The CDR3 region has the DNA TGTGCCAGCAGCACGGACACAACTAACTATGGCTACACCTTC.

The chain links TRBV5-8 to TRBJ2-1; D uncertain. The V and J ends lost 0 bases and 4 bases respectively, with 5 bases between them. Germline CDR1 and CDR2: SGHTS and YDEGEE. The length of the CDR3 is 13 residues. CDR3 in amino acids: CASSLGAYNEQFF. CDR3 coding DNA: TGTGCCAGCAGCTTGGGGGCATACAATGAGCAGTTCTTC. The complete variable domain, with remaining parts taken from reference TRBV5-8 and TRBJ2-1, reads EAGVTQSPTHLIKTRGQQATLRCSPISGHTSVYWYQQALGLGLQFLLWYDEGEERNRGNFPPRFSGRQFPNYSSELNVNALELEDSALYLCASSLGAYNEQFFGPGTRLTVL.

The chain links TRBV7-8 to TRBJ1-4, with D possibly TRBD1 on 6 matching bases. Looked up from germline, CDR1 is SGHVS and CDR2 is FQNEAQ. Trimming took 7 bases from V and 0 from J, leaving 12 bases between them. CDR3 length equals 15 residues. The CDR3 reads CASMTGIATNEKLFF. The CDR3 nucleotides are TGTGCCAGCATGACAGGCATTGCAACTAATGAAAAACTGTTTTTT.

The chain employs TRBV10-3 and TRBJ1-1, with D maybe TRBD1 (5 bases). Trimming left V 0 bases short and J 4 bases short, with 15 bases between. The CDR3 sequence is 16 residues long. Germline assignment: CDR1 ENHRY and CDR2 SYGVKD. The CDR3 DNA is TGTGCCATCAGTGAGTCCGGAGGGACCGGTGGCACTGAAGCTTTCTTT. It specifies CAISESGGTGGTEAFF.

The chain combines TRBV7-8 with TRBJ2-5, with 10 bases aligning to TRBD2. V was pared by 5 bases and J by 3 bases, with 15 bases of the junction left unmatched. Germline loops: CDR1 SGHVS, CDR2 FQNEAQ. CDR3 length: 18 amino acids. As DNA, the CDR3 is TGTGCCAGCAGCCCAGGATTGAGCGGGAGGGTTCGTGAAGAGACCCAGTACTTC. It specifies CASSPGLSGRVREETQYF.

The V gene is TRBV5-1, the J gene TRBJ2-3; TRBD2 aligns across 9 bases. With V trimmed by 0 bases and J by 0 bases, 2 bases remained unmatched. CDR1 SGHRS and CDR2 YFSETQ come from the germline V gene. This CDR3 has 16 amino acids. The CDR3 nucleotides read TGCGCCAGCAGCTTGGTAGCGGGAGTTAGCACAGATACGCAGTATTTT. This sequence encodes CASSLVAGVSTDTQYF. Drawing the rest from reference TRBV5-1 and TRBJ2-3, the complete variable domain is KAGVTQTPRYLIKTRGQQVTLSCSPISGHRSVSWYQQTPGQGLQFLFEYFSETQRNKGNFPGRFSGRQFSNSRSEMNVSTLELGDSALYLCASSLVAGVSTDTQYFGPGTRLTVL.

This clone was detected only once. The junction differs from germline at one of its ends, possibly a read error. CDR3 in amino acids: CASSNSRGRSLAYGFTF. In DNA form, the CDR3 reads TGTGCCAGCAGTAACTCGCGGGGCCGTTCTCTCGCCTATGGCTTCACCTTC. The genes are TRBV28 and TRBJ1-2; a weak D match, TRBD1 (5 bases). CDR3 length: 17 residues. The V gene's germline CDR1 is MDHEN and CDR2 SYDVKM.

This chain uses TRBV5-1 with TRBJ2-5; possibly TRBD2 for D (5 bases). Germline V CDR1 and CDR2: SGHRS, YFSETQ. Trimming removed 4 bases from V and 1 base from J, with 11 bases in between. The length of the CDR3 is 14 residues. The CDR3 loop reads CASSRGGFQETQYF. The CDR3 nucleotides are TGCGCCAGCAGCCGGGGTGGCTTCCAAGAGACCCAGTACTTC.

The chain links TRBV15 to TRBJ2-3; 9 bases line up with TRBD2. Losses at the gene ends were 3 bases for V and 2 bases for J; bases not matched to a gene: 3. Looked up from germline, CDR1 is LNHNV and CDR2 is YYDKDF (reference sequence). The CDR3 runs 15 residues. DNA for the CDR3: TGTGCCACCAGCAGTCTAGCGGGATTCACAGATACGCAGTATTTT. It translates to CATSSLAGFTDTQYF.

The chain carries TRBV7-6 and TRBJ1-1; the D is unclear. V was clipped by 4 bases and J by 4 bases, with 10 bases between them. Germline CDR1 reads SGHVS; CDR2 reads FNYEAQ. The CDR3 is 13 residues long. CDR3 DNA sequence: TGTGCCAGCAGCTATTCCGAGGGCACTGAAGCTTTCTTT. Its protein product is CASSYSEGTEAFF.

The rearrangement uses TRBV10-3 and TRBJ1-5; D is unclear. Germline V gene lookup returns CDR1 ENHRY and CDR2 SYGVKD. V lost 2 bases and J lost 4, with 3 bases in between. The CDR3 runs 12 residues. The CDR3 DNA reads as TGTGCCATCAGTGAGCCTAATCAGCCCCAGCATTTT. Its protein is CAISEPNQPQHF.

The genes are TRBV27 and TRBJ1-2; D not resolved. This CDR3 has 19 amino acids. The germline gives CDR1 MNHEY, CDR2 SMNVEV (reference sequence). V was pared by 1 base and J by 4 bases, with 25 bases between. This CDR3 is CASSLFPIRSEGTGYGYTF. The CDR3 nucleotides are TGTGCCAGCAGTTTATTCCCCATTAGATCGGAGGGAACGGGCTATGGCTACACCTTC.

This clone was detected once. This chain uses TRBV6-5 with TRBJ2-2; 8 bases align to TRBD1. The CDR3 is 15 amino acids. Trimming cost V 2 bases and J 6 bases; bases outside gene matches: 5. CDR1 and CDR2 from the germline V gene are MNHEY and SVGAGI. The CDR3 bases are TGTGCCAGCAGTTACGACAGGGGATTGGCCGGGGAGCTGTTTTTT. Its translation: CASSYDRGLAGELFF.

The V call is TRBV2, the J call TRBJ2-4; the D is unclear. The germline V gene encodes CDR1 SNHLY and CDR2 FYNNEI. The V end was cut by 6 bases, the J end by 0 bases, with 12 bases between. This CDR3 has 15 amino acids. This chain's CDR3 is CASRLRHLAKNIQYF. The DNA for the CDR3 is TGTGCCAGCAGACTACGGCACTTAGCCAAAAACATTCAGTACTTC.

The genes are TRBV19 and TRBJ1-5; D may be TRBD1 (5 bases). Germline-derived CDR1 and CDR2 are LNHDA and SQIVND (reference sequence). Between the trimmed V and J ends, which lost 5 bases and 4 bases, there was a span of 21 bases. CDR3 length equals 17 residues. CDR3 sequence reads: CASSSHTGQTRNQPQHF. CDR3 nucleotides: TGTGCCAGTAGTTCGCATACAGGACAAACCCGTAATCAGCCCCAGCATTTT. Looking up the rest from reference TRBV19 and TRBJ1-5 gives the full variable domain: DGGITQSPKYLFRKEGQNVTLSCEQNLNHDAMYWYRQDPGQGLRLIYYSQIVNDFQKGDIAEGYSVSREKKESFPLTVTSAQKNPTAFYLCASSSHTGQTRNQPQHFGDGTRLSIL.

The chain uses TRBV18 and TRBJ2-3; 7 positions agree with TRBD2. With V trimmed by 2 bases and J by 4 bases, 9 bases remained unmatched. The CDR3 runs 16 residues. Germline lookup yields CDR1 KGHSH and CDR2 LQKENI. The CDR3 spells CASSPYTGGTPDTQYF. CDR3 coding DNA: TGTGCCAGCTCACCATATACGGGAGGAACCCCAGATACGCAGTATTTT. Drawing the rest from reference TRBV18 and TRBJ2-3, the complete variable domain is NAGVMQNPRHLVRRRGQEARLRCSPMKGHSHVYWYRQLPEEGLKFMVYLQKENIIDESGMPKERFSAEFPKEGPSILRIQQVVRGDSAAYFCASSPYTGGTPDTQYFGPGTRLTVL.

At least ten counts were recorded for this clone. The DNA for the CDR3 is TGTGCCACCAGCAGAGGGCAGGCCCCCGGGGAGCTGTTTTTT. Protein: CATSRGQAPGELFF. V is TRBV15 and J is TRBJ2-2, with D unclear. V lost 1 base, J lost 6 bases, and 9 bases lay in between. Germline loops: CDR1 LNHNV, CDR2 YYDKDF (reference sequence). The CDR3 has 14 amino acids.

V usage is TRBV10-1 and J usage is TRBJ2-3; D unclear. This CDR3 contains 14 residues. With 7 bases removed from V and 0 bases from J, the gap between germline ends came to 11 bases. Germline V gene sequence: CDR1 WNHNN, CDR2 SYGVQD (reference sequence). The CDR3 protein is CASNMRASTDTQYF. The DNA for the CDR3 is TGCGCCAGCAATATGAGAGCTAGCACAGATACGCAGTATTTT.